This TCR beta chain was identified during a study of identical twins. Study observations and caveats: Memory repertoires lacked the insertion deficit that abundant cord blood beta clonotypes showed.

J was trimmed by 3 bases and V by 4 bases; bases with no gene match: 7. This CDR3 comprises 15 residues. Germline V gene lookup returns CDR1 SEHNR and CDR2 FQNEAQ (reference sequence). This clonotype was seen more than once but under ten times. Its specificity is unknown. TCRdb re-called the 5' RACE reads through MiXCR, storing one row per CDR3 protein. This table holds under 800,000 distinct CDR3 sequences, roughly 20% found once. These data were also reused for a study on T cells expressing NK-cell markers. As that report states: In sorted CD3+CD56+NKG2C+, CD3+CD56+NKG2C- and CD3+CD56-NKG2C+ T cells, TCR beta repertoires were obtained. The same clonotypes also predominated in the CD3+CD56-NKG2C+ fraction of four donors.

Specimen: PBMCs. V is TRBV7-9 and J is TRBJ2-3, with 7 positions matching TRBD1. This receptor was taken from a woman younger than 30 in good health. DNA for the CDR3: TGTGCCAGCAGCTACCACAGGGGAGCAACAGATACGCAGTATTTT. Translated, it gives CASSYHRGATDTQYF.